This TCR beta chain was obtained from a study of naive and memory T cell subsets. Notes on the study in general: The RNA method is potentially sensitive to activation and differentiation changes.

There are a few counts of this clonotype. What it recognizes is unknown. TCR cDNA received a 3' ligated oligonucleotide that carried a UMI. Whole blood, over 2 ml, came from adult healthy volunteers. Cells were not sorted; total RNA input targeted roughly 1 to 1,100 ng. Trimming took 0 bases from V and 5 from J, leaving 9 bases between them. The CDR3 covers 14 residues. CDR1 and CDR2 from the germline V gene are SGDLS and YYNGEE. The SP2 primer and nested alpha and beta constant region primers amplified ligated cDNA in four rounds. TCRdb re-called the 5' RACE reads with MiXCR, one entry per CDR3 protein. Of 57,000 or so distinct CDR3 sequences in the sample, 7.2% were seen once.

The sequence came from a male donor in good health. The chain combines TRBV9 with TRBJ2-1, with a weak D call TRBD2 (5 bases). In DNA, the CDR3 is TGTGCCAGCAGCGTAGCTAGCTTGGACAATGAGCAGTTCTTC. Its translation: CASSVASLDNEQFF.